This T cell receptor beta chain was sequenced in a study of breast tumors, draining lymph nodes, adjacent tissues. This clonotype was detected ten times or more. The antigen is unknown. Whole-study findings and limits: Tumors had less TCR diversity than lymph nodes, more than nontumor tissue.

TCRdb itself ran the multiplex PCR reads through MiXCR, one entry per CDR3 protein. In the table there are roughly 110,000 distinct CDR3 sequences, about 29% of which are singletons. Axillary draining lymph nodes of breast cancer patients supplied the node samples. This CDR3 has 13 amino acids. In germline, CDR1 is DFQATT, CDR2 SNEGSKA (reference sequence). Losses at the gene ends were 5 bases for V and 7 bases for J; bases not matched to a gene: 3. The chain uses TRBV20-1 and TRBJ2-2, with TRBD2 identical over 11 bases. The sequencing sample was made of axillary lymph node tissue. This sequence originates from a female donor with breast cancer. Some clones in this sample may be carry-over from other donors' samples. The CDR3 sequence is CSAELAGVGELFF. CDR3 in DNA: TGCAGTGCTGAACTAGCGGGGGTCGGGGAGCTGTTTTTT.